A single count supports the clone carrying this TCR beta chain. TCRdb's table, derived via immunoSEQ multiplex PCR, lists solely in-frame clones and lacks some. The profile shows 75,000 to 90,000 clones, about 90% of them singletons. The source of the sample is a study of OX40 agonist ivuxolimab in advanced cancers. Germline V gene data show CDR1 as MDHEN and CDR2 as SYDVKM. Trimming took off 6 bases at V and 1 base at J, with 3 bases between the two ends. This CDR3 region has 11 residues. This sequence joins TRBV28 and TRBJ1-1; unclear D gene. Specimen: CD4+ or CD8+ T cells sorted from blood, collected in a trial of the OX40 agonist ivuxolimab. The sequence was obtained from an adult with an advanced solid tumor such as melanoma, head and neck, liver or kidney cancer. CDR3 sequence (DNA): TGTGCCAGCAGGTGGAACACTGAAGCTTTCTTT. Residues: CASRWNTEAFF.